This T cell receptor beta chain derives from a study of blood T cell repertoires in COVID-19. In the study overall: Whether acute or convalescent, the COVID-19 samples came from the United States, Italy and Spain. T cells, B-cell-depleted T cells, or PBMCs provided the cDNA or gDNA that served as material.

Repertoires were generated with immunoSEQ multiplex PCR, while TCRdb's copy carries only in-frame clones and drops some. The sample includes nearly 95,000 clones, about 74% seen only once; the top ten take roughly 3.9%. Germline CDR1 is MDHEN and CDR2 is SYDVKM. Trimming cost V 5 bases and J 3 bases, with 12 bases left between them. The CDR3 runs 14 residues. The sequence derives from a man between 65 and 85 years old with COVID-19, enrolled during active disease. The chain uses TRBV28 and TRBJ2-3; TRBD2 might be the D (6 bases). Material: peripheral blood. The CDR3 protein is CASSNGAGTDTQYF. CDR3 coding DNA: TGTGCCAGCAGTAACGGGGCGGGAACAGATACGCAGTATTTT.